Here is one TCR beta chain with its context. Antigen: not known. The immunoSEQ assay was v3.0, run at survey level. A target of 40,000-50,000 T-cell genomes per sample was set for sequencing. Sequencing was performed with immunoSEQ multiplex PCR; in TCRdb, only in-frame clones are kept and a portion is missing. The sample lists about 32,000 clones, 65% to 90% occurring once. The V gene lost 7 bases and the J gene lost 2 bases, with 21 bases spanning the gap. The germline V gene encodes CDR1 MDHEN and CDR2 SYDVKM. This CDR3 region has 16 residues. The data originate from a study of long-term antiretroviral therapy in people with HIV. Overall study results and limits: Narrower CDR3 length ranges marked HIV repertoires relative to controls.

This chain connects TRBV28 to TRBJ2-7; D not resolved. The sequenced sample was unsorted PBMCs, obtained 3.3 years after starting antiretroviral therapy. This clonotype originated in a man in his late teens or twenties with HIV. CDR3 sequence (DNA): TGTGCCAGCACCAACACGTACCGGAATAACCCCTACGAGCAGTACTTC. Protein sequence: CASTNTYRNNPYEQYF.